This T cell receptor (beta chain) was sequenced in a study of early T cells in non-severe SARS-CoV-2 infection. The wider study: Bulk RNA isolated from unsorted whole blood underwent sequencing; chains were not paired. The study, taken as a whole, reports: Matching against VDJdb likely underestimated virus-specific expansions, favoring anti-spike CD8.

In this sample, this clonotype turned up a few times. Its antigen is unknown. The CDR3 has 15 amino acids. The germline V and J ends were trimmed by 8 bases and 0 bases, with 11 bases remaining between them. Per germline, CDR1 MNHNY and CDR2 SVGAGI (reference sequence). The protocol attached unique molecular identifiers to individual cDNA molecules. TCRdb reanalysed the 5' RACE reads using MiXCR and keeps one entry per CDR3 protein. The repertoire consists of around 60,000 distinct CDR3 sequences, with 20% to 25% occurring once and the leading ten covering about 17%. The origin of this receptor is an adult who was a healthcare worker with PCR-confirmed SARS-CoV-2 infection or an uninfected control (not recorded which). Sample: whole blood, taken at baseline. J is TRBJ2-6 and V is TRBV6-6, with no clear D. CDR3 loop: CASLGPLSGANVLTF. The CDR3 DNA reads TGTGCCAGCCTAGGTCCCCTCTCTGGGGCCAACGTCCTGACTTTC.